This T cell receptor beta chain was profiled in a study of T-cell memory formation after mild COVID-19 (dated by TCRdb to the early 2020s). For the wider study: TCR sequence clusters from the two donors were found to be largely donor specific. In a couple of donors, T-cell clones that expanded and contracted after mild COVID-19 were followed by sequencing TCRalpha and TCRbeta repertoires longitudinally. The cohort comprised two young, previously healthy adult volunteers, one female and one male. Broad study findings and their caveats: Only two mild cases were covered in the study, and larger cohorts including severe cases with pre-infection samples were considered necessary. SARS-CoV-2 specificity was not confirmed for the second-wave clones peaking on day 37. Balanced CD4/CD8 phenotypes were observed for clones contracting from day 15 to 85, whereas a bias towards CD4+ was observed for a second wave of clones expanding from day 15 to 37. Some responding clones were found in pre-infection memory, which suggests that pre-existing cross-reactive memory T cells took part in the SARS-CoV-2 response. Contracting CD4+ clones were located mainly in the CM and EM memory subsets, whereas CD8+ clones were found to be enriched in EMRA.

With respect to this clonotype: Its binding antigen is unknown. No qualities accompany the bases; no much larger clone lies one base away.

From the cysteine up to the phenylalanine, the CDR3 has a length of 12 residues. Only CDR3 DNA remains: 36 bases, in frame from the first base. For CDR1 and CDR2, the germline V gene (reference sequence) lists LNHDA and SQIVND. Cut back by 5 bases and 1 base, the V and J ends lie 5 bases apart. Reads for this sample came from an Illumina NovaSeq 6000. TCRalpha and TCRbeta cDNA libraries were constructed by 5'RACE with constant-segment primers, with sample barcodes and unique molecular identifiers being introduced. RNA was extracted from every sample with Trizol reagent. Amplification of the libraries took two PCR steps, and the second step added a second sample barcode plus Illumina TruSeq adapters. The libraries were sequenced on an Illumina NovaSeq using 2 x 150 bp paired-end reads. The published analysis was carried out like this. With migec v1.2.7, reads were demultiplexed and then collapsed into UMI-guided consensus sequences. Using mixcr v2.1.11, the UMI consensuses were aligned to TRA and TRB V and J templates and assembled into clonotypes. Clonotypes were classified as expanded or contracted when called significant by both edgeR and NoisET, with noise models trained on biological replicates. For edgeR calls, the cutoffs were a false discovery rate-adjusted p below 0.01 and a log2 fold-change threshold of 1. As an exploratory analysis of dynamics, PCA with hierarchical clustering was applied to max-normalized trajectories of the 1000 most abundant clonotypes. The CD4 or CD8 phenotype of responding clones was assigned using the separately sequenced CD4+ and CD8+ repertoires. TCRdb trimmed public reads at Q25 via fastp, called clones via MiXCR and kept in-frame beta chains. Entries that share a CDR3 protein sequence are merged under the most common genes and DNA. TCRdb, rather than the study authors, made the V and J calls. Recorded for this sample are approximately 500,000 distinct CDR3 sequences; about 23% of them occurred a single time. Jointly, the top ten make up under 15% of the sample.

PBMCs were isolated by Ficoll-Paque density gradient centrifugation. The clonotype originates from an adult woman who had mild COVID-19 (a few samples of this study predate the infection). The sample titles of this study are shuffled in the database, so cell type and time point are left out; the donor was told from shared clones. Sequenced material: PBMCs or a T cell subset sorted from them (not recorded which). The rearranged segments are TRBV19 and TRBJ1-2; no D gene is confidently identified. The bases are TGTGCCAGTAGTGGCATTAACTATGGCTACACCTTC. Its product reads: CASSGINYGYTF.